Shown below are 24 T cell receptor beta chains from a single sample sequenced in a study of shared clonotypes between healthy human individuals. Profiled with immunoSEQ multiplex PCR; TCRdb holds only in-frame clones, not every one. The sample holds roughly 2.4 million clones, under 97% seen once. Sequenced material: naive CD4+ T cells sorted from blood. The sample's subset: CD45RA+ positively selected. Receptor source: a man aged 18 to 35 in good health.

This CDR3 is CASSSMQVLGSPLHF. The CDR3 coding sequence is TGTGCCAGTAGTAGTATGCAGGTTTTGGGCTCACCCCTCCACTTT. The chain has TRBV19 and TRBJ1-6; no definite D call. The CDR3 totals 15 residues. The V and J ends lost 4 bases and 10 bases respectively, with 17 bases between them. From germline, CDR1 is LNHDA and CDR2 SQIVND (reference sequence). The variable domain in full, completed from reference TRBV19 and TRBJ1-6, reads DGGITQSPKYLFRKEGQNVTLSCEQNLNHDAMYWYRQDPGQGLRLIYYSQIVNDFQKGDIAEGYSVSREKKESFPLTVTSAQKNPTAFYLCASSSMQVLGSPLHFGNGTRLTVT.

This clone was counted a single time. The DNA of the CDR3 is TGTGCCAGCAAGCAGGGGAATCAGCCCCAGCATTTT. Protein product: CASKQGNQPQHF. The chain links TRBV6-1 to TRBJ1-5; TRBD1 is a possible D gene (6 bases). This CDR3 region has 12 residues. Per germline, CDR1 MNHNS and CDR2 SASEGT. V dropped 7 bases and J dropped 4 bases, with 8 bases sitting between them.

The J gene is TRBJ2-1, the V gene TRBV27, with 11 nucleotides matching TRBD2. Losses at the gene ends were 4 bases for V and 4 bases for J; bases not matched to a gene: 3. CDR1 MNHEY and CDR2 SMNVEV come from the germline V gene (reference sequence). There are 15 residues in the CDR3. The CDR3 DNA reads TGTGCCAGCAGTTATAGCGGGAGGGCATACAATGAGCAGTTCTTC. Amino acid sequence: CASSYSGRAYNEQFF.

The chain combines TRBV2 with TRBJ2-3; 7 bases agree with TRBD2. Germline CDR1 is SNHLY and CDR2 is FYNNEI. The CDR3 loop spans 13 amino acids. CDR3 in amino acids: CGAGRASTDTQYF. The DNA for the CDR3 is TGTGGAGCGGGGCGGGCCTCCACAGATACGCAGTATTTT.

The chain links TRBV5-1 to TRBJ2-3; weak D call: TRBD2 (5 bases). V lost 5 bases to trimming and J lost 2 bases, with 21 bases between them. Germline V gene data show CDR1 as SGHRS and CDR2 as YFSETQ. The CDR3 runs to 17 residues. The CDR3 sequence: CASRSRLASSATDTQYF. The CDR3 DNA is TGCGCCAGCAGATCAAGGCTAGCTTCCTCCGCCACAGATACGCAGTATTTT.

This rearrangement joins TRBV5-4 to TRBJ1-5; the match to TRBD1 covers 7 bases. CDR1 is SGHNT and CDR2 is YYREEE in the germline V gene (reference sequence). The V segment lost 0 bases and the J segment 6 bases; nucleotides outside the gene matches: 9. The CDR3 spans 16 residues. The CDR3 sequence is CASSLGGQASVQPQHF. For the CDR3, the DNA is TGTGCCAGCAGCTTGGGAGGACAGGCCAGTGTTCAGCCCCAGCATTTT.

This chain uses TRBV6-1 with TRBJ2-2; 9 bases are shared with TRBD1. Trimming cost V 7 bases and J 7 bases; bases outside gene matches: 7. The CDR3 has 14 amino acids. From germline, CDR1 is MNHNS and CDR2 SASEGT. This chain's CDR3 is CASTGTGFIGELFF. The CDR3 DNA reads TGTGCCAGCACCGGGACAGGGTTTATCGGGGAGCTGTTTTTT.

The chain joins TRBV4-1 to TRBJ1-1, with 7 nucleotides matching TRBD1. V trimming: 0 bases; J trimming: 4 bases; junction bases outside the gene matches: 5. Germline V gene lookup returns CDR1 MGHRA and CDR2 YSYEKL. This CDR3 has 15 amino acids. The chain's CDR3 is CASSQEQGRGTEAFF. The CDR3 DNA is TGCGCCAGCAGCCAAGAACAGGGGAGGGGCACTGAAGCTTTCTTT.

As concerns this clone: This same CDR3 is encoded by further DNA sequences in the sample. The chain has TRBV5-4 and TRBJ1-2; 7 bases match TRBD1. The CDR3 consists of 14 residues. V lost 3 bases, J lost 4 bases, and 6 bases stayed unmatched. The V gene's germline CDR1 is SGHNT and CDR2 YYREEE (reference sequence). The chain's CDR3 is CASSSPTGSYGYTF. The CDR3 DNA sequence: TGTGCCAGCAGCTCTCCGACAGGGAGCTATGGCTACACCTTC.

CDR3 residues: CASSFWGPGANVLTF. The CDR3 DNA is TGTGCCAGTAGTTTTTGGGGGCCTGGGGCCAACGTCCTGACTTTC. The chain is built from TRBV19 and TRBJ2-6; a possible D gene is TRBD1 (6 bases). Per the germline V gene, CDR1 is LNHDA and CDR2 is SQIVND (reference sequence). Trimming took 5 bases from V and 2 from J, leaving 10 bases between them. This CDR3 has 15 residues.

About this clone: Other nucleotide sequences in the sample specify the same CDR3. The CDR3, as DNA: TGTGCCAGCAGTTACAGGGATAAAAACTATGGCTACACCTTC. It specifies CASSYRDKNYGYTF. This rearrangement joins TRBV6-5 to TRBJ1-2; unclear D gene. V lost 2 bases to trimming and J lost 2 bases, with 9 bases between them. Germline V CDR1 and CDR2: MNHEY, SVGAGI. The CDR3 contains 14 residues.

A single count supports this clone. CDR3 sequence: CASSVVVGGASGRNEQFF. The CDR3 DNA reads TGTGCCAGCAGCGTAGTAGTGGGTGGGGCTAGCGGGAGGAATGAGCAGTTCTTC. The rearrangement uses TRBV9 and TRBJ2-1; 11 nucleotides match TRBD2. The length of the CDR3 is 18 residues. The V and J ends lost 0 bases and 7 bases, in that order; junction bases with no gene match: 12. In germline, CDR1 is SGDLS, CDR2 YYNGEE.

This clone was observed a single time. The chain's CDR3 is CASSVEERGTDTQYF. The CDR3 region has the DNA TGTGCCAGCAGCGTAGAAGAGCGGGGCACAGATACGCAGTATTTT. This rearrangement joins TRBV9 to TRBJ2-3; D might be TRBD2 (6 bases). CDR1 and CDR2 from the germline V gene are SGDLS and YYNGEE. The CDR3 has 15 amino acids. V was trimmed by 0 bases and J by 1 base, leaving 9 bases between them.

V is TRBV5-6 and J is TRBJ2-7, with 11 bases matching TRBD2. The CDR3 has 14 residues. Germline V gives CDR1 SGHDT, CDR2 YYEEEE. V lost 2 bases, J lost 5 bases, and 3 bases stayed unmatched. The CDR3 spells CASSLLAGAHEQYF. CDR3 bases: TGTGCCAGCAGCTTACTAGCGGGAGCCCACGAGCAGTACTTC.

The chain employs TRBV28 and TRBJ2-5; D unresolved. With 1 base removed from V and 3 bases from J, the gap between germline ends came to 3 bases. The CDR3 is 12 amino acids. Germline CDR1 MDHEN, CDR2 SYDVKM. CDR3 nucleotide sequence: TGTGCCAGCAGTTTATTAAAAGAGACCCAGTACTTC. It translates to CASSLLKETQYF. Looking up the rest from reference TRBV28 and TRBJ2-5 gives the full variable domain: DVKVTQSSRYLVKRTGEKVFLECVQDMDHENMFWYRQDPGLGLRLIYFSYDVKMKEKGDIPEGYSVSREKKERFSLILESASTNQTSMYLCASSLLKETQYFGPGTRLLVL.

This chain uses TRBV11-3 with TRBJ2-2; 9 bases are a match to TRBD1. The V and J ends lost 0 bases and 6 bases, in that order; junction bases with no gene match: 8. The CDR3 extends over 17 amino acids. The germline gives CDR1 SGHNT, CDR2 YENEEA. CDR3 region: CASSLDWTGERSGELFF. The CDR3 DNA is TGTGCCAGCAGCTTAGATTGGACAGGGGAGCGATCCGGGGAGCTGTTTTTT.

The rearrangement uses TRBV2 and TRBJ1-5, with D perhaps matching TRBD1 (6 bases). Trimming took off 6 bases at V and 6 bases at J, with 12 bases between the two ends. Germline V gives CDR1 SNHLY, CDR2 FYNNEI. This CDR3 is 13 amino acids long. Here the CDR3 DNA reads TGTGCCAGCAGGTTACAGGGCGGTCAGCCCCAGCATTTT. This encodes CASRLQGGQPQHF.

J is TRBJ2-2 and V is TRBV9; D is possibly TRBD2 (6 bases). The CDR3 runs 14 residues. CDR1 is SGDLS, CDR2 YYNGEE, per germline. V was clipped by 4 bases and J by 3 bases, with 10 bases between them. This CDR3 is CASSPRDHTGELFF. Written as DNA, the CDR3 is TGTGCCAGCAGCCCGCGGGATCACACCGGGGAGCTGTTTTTT.

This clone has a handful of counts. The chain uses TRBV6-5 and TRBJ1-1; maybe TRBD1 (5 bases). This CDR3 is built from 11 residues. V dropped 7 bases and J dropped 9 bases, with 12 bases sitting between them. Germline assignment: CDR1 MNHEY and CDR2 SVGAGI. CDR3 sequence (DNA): TGTGCCAGCATCCAGGGTATTCAAGCTTTCTTT. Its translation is CASIQGIQAFF.

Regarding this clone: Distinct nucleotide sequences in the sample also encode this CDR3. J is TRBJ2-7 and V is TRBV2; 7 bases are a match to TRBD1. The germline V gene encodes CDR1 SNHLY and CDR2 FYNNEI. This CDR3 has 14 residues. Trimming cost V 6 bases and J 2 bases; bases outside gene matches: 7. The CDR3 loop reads CASRPGTEAYEQYF. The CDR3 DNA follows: TGTGCCAGCAGGCCCGGGACAGAAGCCTACGAGCAGTACTTC.

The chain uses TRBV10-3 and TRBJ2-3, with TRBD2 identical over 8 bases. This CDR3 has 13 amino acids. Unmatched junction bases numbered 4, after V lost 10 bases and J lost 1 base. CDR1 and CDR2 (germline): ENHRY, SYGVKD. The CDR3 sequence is CATNGGGTDTQYF. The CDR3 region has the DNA TGTGCCACCAACGGGGGGGGCACAGATACGCAGTATTTT.

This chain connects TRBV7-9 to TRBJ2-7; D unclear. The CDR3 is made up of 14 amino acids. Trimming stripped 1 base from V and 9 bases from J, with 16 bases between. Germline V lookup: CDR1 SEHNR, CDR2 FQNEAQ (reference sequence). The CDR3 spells CASSLEVTVGGQYF. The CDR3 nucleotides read TGTGCCAGCAGCTTAGAAGTCACGGTCGGCGGGCAGTACTTC.

CDR3 in DNA: TGTGCCAGCAGCGTAGAGCCAGGGAGGAGTGAAAAACTGTTTTTT. Encoded protein: CASSVEPGRSEKLFF. The rearrangement uses TRBV9 and TRBJ1-4; weak D call: TRBD1 (5 bases). The germline CDR1 and CDR2 sequences are SGDLS and YYNGEE. The CDR3 is 15 amino acids. Trimming left V 0 bases short and J 7 bases short, with 13 bases between.

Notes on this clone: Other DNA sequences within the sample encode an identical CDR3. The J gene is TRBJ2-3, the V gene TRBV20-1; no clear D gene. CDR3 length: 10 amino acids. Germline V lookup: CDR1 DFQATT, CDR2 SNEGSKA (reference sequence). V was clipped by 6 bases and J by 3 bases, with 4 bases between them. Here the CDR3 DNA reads TGCAGTGCGAGGACAGATACGCAGTATTTT. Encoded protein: CSARTDTQYF.